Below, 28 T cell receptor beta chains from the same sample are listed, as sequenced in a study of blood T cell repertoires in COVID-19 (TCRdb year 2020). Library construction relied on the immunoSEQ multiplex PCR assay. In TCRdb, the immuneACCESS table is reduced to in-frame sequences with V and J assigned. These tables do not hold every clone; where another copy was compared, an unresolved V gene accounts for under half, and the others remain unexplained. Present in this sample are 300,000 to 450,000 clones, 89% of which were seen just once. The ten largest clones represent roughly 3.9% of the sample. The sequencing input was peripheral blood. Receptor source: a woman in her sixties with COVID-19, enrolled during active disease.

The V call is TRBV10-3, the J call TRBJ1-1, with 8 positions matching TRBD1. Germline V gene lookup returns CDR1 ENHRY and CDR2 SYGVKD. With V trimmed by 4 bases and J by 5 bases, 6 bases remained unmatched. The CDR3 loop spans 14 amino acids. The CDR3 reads CAISGQGAWTEAFF. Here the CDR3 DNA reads TGTGCCATCAGTGGGCAGGGGGCTTGGACTGAAGCTTTCTTT.

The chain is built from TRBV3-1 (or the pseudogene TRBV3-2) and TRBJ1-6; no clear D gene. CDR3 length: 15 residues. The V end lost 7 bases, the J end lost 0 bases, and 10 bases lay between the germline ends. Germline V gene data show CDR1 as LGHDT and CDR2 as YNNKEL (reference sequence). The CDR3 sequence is CASTRASSYNSPLHF. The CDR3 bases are TGTGCCAGCACCAGAGCGAGCTCCTATAATTCACCCCTCCACTTT.

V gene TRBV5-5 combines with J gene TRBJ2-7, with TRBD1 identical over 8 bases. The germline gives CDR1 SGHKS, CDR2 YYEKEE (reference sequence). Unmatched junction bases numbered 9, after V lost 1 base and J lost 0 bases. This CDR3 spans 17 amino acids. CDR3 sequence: CASSLNTGGTSSYEQYF. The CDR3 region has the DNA TGTGCCAGCAGCTTGAATACAGGGGGAACTAGCTCCTACGAGCAGTACTTC.

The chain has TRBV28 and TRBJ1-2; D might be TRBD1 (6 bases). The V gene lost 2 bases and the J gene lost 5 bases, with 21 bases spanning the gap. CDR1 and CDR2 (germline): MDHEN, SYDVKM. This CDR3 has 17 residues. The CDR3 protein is CASSLPTPQGYEYGYTF. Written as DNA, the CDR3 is TGTGCCAGCAGTTTACCGACCCCCCAGGGGTACGAGTATGGCTACACCTTC.

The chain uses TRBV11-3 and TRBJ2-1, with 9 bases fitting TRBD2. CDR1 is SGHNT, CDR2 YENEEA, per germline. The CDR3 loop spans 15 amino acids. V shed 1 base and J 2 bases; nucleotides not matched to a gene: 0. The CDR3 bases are TGTGCCAGCAGCTTAGGCGGGGGGGCCTACAATGAGCAGTTCTTC. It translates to CASSLGGGAYNEQFF.

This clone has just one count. The CDR3 DNA reads as TGTGCCAGAAGCTCTGACCTAGCGGGGGGCTCCTACAATGAGCAGTTCTTC. Translation: CARSSDLAGGSYNEQFF. V is TRBV5-3 and J is TRBJ2-1, with TRBD2 matching 11 bases. Being an ORF, TRBV5-3 has a function that is uncertain. This CDR3 contains 17 residues. V dropped 3 bases and J dropped 0; count of bases not matched to a gene: 5.

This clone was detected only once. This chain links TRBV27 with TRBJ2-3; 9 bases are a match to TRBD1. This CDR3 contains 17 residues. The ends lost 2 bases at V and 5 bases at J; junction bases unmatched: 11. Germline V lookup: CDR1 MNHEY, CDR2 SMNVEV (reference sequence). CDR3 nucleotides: TGTGCCAGCAGTTTACTTGGGGACAGGGCGGACGGAGATACGCAGTATTTT. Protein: CASSLLGDRADGDTQYF.

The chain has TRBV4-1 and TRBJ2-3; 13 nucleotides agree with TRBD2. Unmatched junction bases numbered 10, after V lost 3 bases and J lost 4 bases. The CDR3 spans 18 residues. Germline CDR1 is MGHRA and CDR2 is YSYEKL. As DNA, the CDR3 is TGCGCCAGCAGCCACTGGACTAGCGGGGGAGCGGGGGCAGATACGCAGTATTTT. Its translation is CASSHWTSGGAGADTQYF.

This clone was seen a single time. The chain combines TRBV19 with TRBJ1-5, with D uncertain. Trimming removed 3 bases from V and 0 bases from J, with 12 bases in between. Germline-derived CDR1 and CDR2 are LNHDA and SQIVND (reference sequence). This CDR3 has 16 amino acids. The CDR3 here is CASSIFEVYSNQPQHF. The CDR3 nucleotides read TGTGCCAGTAGTATTTTTGAGGTTTATAGCAATCAGCCCCAGCATTTT.

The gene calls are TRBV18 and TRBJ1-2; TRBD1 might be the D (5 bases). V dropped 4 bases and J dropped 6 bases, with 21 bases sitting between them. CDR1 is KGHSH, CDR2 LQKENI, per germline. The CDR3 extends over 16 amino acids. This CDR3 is CASSLWTPEQVHGYTF. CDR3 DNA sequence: TGTGCCAGCTCACTTTGGACACCCGAGCAGGTCCATGGCTACACCTTC.

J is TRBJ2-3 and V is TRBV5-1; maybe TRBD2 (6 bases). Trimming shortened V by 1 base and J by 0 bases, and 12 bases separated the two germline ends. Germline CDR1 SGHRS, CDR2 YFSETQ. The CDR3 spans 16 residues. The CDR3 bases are TGCGCCAGCAGCTTGAGGCGGACTACTAGCACAGATACGCAGTATTTT. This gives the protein CASSLRRTTSTDTQYF. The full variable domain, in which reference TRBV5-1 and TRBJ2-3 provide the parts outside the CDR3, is KAGVTQTPRYLIKTRGQQVTLSCSPISGHRSVSWYQQTPGQGLQFLFEYFSETQRNKGNFPGRFSGRQFSNSRSEMNVSTLELGDSALYLCASSLRRTTSTDTQYFGPGTRLTVL.

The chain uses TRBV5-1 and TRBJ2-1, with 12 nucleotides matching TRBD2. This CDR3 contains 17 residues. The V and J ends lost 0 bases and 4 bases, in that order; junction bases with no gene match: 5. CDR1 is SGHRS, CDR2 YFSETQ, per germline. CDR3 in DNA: TGCGCCAGCAGCTTGGAACTAGCGGGGGGAGGTTACAATGAGCAGTTCTTC. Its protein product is CASSLELAGGGYNEQFF. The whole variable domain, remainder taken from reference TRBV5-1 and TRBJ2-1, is KAGVTQTPRYLIKTRGQQVTLSCSPISGHRSVSWYQQTPGQGLQFLFEYFSETQRNKGNFPGRFSGRQFSNSRSEMNVSTLELGDSALYLCASSLELAGGGYNEQFFGPGTRLTVL.

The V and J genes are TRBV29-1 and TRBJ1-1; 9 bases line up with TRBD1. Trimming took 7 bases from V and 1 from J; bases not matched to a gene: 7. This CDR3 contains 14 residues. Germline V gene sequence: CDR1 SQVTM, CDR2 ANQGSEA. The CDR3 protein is CSGTQGASNTEAFF. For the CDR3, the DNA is TGCAGCGGGACACAGGGGGCTTCGAACACTGAAGCTTTCTTT. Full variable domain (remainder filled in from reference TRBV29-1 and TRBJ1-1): SAVISQKPSRDICQRGTSLTIQCQVDSQVTMMFWYRQQPGQSLTLIATANQGSEATYESGFVIDKFPISRPNLTFSTLTVSNMSPEDSSIYLCSGTQGASNTEAFFGQGTRLTVV.

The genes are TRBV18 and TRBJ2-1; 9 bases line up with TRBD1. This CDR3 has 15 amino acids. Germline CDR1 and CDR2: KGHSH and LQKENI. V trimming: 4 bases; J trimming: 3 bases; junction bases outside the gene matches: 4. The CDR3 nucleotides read TGTGCCAGCTCACTGGGACAGGGTAACTACAATGAGCAGTTCTTC. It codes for CASSLGQGNYNEQFF.

The DNA of the CDR3 is TGTGCCAGCAGCTCGATGGGGACAGGGGTCTACGAGCAGTACTTC. It yields the protein CASSSMGTGVYEQYF. The chain combines TRBV7-7 with TRBJ2-7; TRBD1 matches 10 bases. Germline CDR1 and CDR2: SSHAT and FNYEAQ (reference sequence). The J segment lost 3 bases and the V segment lost 4 bases, leaving 6 bases of the junction unmatched. This CDR3 comprises 15 residues.

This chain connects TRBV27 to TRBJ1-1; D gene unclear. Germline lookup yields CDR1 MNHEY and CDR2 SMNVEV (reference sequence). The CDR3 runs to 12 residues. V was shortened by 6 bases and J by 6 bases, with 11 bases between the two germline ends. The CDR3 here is CASSHGESEAFF. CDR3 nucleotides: TGTGCCAGCAGCCACGGGGAATCTGAAGCTTTCTTT.

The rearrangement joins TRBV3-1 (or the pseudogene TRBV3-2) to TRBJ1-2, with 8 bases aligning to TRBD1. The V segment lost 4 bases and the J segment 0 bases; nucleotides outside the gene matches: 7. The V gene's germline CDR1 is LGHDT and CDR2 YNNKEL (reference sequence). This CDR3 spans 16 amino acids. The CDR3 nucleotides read TGTGCCAGCAGCCGCTTGACAGGGGACTCTAACTATGGCTACACCTTC. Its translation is CASSRLTGDSNYGYTF.

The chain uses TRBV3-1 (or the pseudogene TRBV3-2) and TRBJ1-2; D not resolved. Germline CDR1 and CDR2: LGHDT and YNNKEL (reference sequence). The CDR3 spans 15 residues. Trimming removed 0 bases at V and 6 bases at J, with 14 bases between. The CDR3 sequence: CASSQDVATFNGYTF. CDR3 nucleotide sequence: TGTGCCAGCAGCCAAGATGTGGCAACATTTAATGGCTACACCTTC.

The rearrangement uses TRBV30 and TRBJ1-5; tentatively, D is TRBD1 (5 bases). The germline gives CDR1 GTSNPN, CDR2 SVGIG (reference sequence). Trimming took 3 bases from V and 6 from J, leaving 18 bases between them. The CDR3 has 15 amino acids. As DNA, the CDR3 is TGTGCCTGGAGCCTCATGAGGACATACGGTCAGCCCCAGCATTTT. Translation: CAWSLMRTYGQPQHF.

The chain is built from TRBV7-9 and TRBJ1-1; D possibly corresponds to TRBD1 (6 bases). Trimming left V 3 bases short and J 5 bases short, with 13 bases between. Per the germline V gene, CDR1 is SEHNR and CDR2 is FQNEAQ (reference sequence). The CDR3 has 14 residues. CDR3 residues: CASSFRTERTEAFF. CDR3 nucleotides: TGTGCCAGCAGCTTTCGGACAGAAAGGACTGAAGCTTTCTTT.

CDR3 sequence reads: CASSPPGTGAGNTIYF. Here the CDR3 DNA reads TGTGCCAGCTCACCACCCGGGACAGGCGCGGGAAACACCATATATTTT. The chain carries TRBV18 and TRBJ1-3, with 8 bases aligning to TRBD1. Trimming cost V 0 bases and J 4 bases; bases outside gene matches: 5. The CDR3 extends over 16 amino acids. Germline loops: CDR1 KGHSH, CDR2 LQKENI.

This CDR3 reads CASRANRGPHNEQFF. The CDR3 DNA is TGCGCCAGCAGGGCTAACAGGGGGCCCCACAATGAGCAGTTCTTC. The gene calls are TRBV10-1 and TRBJ2-1; 9 nucleotides align to TRBD1. The CDR3 sequence is 15 residues long. Germline-derived CDR1 and CDR2 are WNHNN and SYGVQD (reference sequence). V shed 6 bases and J 5 bases; nucleotides not matched to a gene: 8.

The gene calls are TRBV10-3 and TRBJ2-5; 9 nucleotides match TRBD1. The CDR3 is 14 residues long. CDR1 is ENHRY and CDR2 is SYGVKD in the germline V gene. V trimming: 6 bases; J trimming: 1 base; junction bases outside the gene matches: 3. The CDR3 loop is CAIRTTGGQETQYF. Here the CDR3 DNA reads TGTGCCATCAGGACGACAGGGGGCCAAGAGACCCAGTACTTC.

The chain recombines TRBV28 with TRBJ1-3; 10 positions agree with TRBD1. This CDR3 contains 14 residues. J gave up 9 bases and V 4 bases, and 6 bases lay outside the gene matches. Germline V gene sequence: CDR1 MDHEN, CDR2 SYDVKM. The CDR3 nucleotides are TGTGCCAGCAGTTCCCGGGACAGGGGATTCACCATATATTTT. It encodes CASSSRDRGFTIYF.

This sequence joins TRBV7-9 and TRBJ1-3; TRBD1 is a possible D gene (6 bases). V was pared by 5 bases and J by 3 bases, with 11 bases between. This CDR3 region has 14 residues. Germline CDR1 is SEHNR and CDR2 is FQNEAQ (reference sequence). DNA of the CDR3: TGTGCCAGCAGCAACCTAGGGGGTGGAAACACCATATATTTT. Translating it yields CASSNLGGGNTIYF.

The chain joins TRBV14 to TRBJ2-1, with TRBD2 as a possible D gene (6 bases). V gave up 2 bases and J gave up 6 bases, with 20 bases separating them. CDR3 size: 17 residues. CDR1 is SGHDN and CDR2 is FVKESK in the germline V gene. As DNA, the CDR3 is TGTGCCAGCAGCCAACCCGGGGGAGTACAGCAAATCAATGAGCAGTTCTTC. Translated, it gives CASSQPGGVQQINEQFF.

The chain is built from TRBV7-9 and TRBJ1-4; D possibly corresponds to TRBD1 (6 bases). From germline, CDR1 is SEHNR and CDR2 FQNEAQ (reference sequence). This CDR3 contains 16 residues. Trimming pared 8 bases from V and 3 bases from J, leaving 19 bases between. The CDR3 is CASGSRGGKPNEKLFF. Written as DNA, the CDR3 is TGTGCCAGCGGTTCAAGGGGGGGGAAACCTAATGAAAAACTGTTTTTT.

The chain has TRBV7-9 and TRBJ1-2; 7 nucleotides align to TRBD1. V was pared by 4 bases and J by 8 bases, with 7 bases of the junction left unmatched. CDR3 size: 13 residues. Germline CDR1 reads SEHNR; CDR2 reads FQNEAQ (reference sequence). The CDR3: CASSSSGTVGYTF. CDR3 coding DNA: TGTGCCAGCAGCTCATCCGGGACAGTCGGCTACACCTTC.